This T cell receptor beta chain was documented in a study of T cell clones after liver transplantation. The overall study: Without induction therapy, subjects received standard immunosuppression until 12-24 months post-transplant. Draws occurred before transplant, before withdrawal, and after complete or failed withdrawal.

Whole-study findings and limits: Compared with third party-reactive sequences, donor-reactive ones declined more, independent of withdrawal success.

This clone was counted only a few times. Antigen specificity is unknown. The repertoire was sequenced with immunoSEQ multiplex PCR; TCRdb's copy has only in-frame clones and lacks some. The data show roughly 6,100 clones, with over 70% seen just once and more than 35% held by the top ten. CDR1 and CDR2 (germline): MGHRA, YSYEKL. V gave up 6 bases and J gave up 8 bases; unmatched junction bases: 2. The CDR3 loop spans 11 amino acids. The clonotype originates from a human donor who received a liver transplant. The sample consisted of CD8+ T cells from blood, taken before liver transplant. The rearrangement links TRBV4-1 to TRBJ1-2; TRBD1 agrees at 8 bases. CDR3 nucleotides: TGCGCCAGCAGATCAGGGGGCGGCTACACCTTC. Its protein product is CASRSGGGYTF.